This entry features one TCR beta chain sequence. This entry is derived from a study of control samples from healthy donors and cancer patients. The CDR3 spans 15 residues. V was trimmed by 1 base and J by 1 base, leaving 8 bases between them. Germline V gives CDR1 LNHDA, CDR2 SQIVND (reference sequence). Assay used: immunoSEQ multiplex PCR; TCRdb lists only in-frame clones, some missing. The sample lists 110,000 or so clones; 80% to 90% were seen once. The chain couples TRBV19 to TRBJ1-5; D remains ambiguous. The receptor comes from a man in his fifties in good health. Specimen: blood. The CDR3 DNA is TGTGCCAGTAGTATAGGGGGTCTCAGCAATCAGCCCCAGCATTTT. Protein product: CASSIGGLSNQPQHF.